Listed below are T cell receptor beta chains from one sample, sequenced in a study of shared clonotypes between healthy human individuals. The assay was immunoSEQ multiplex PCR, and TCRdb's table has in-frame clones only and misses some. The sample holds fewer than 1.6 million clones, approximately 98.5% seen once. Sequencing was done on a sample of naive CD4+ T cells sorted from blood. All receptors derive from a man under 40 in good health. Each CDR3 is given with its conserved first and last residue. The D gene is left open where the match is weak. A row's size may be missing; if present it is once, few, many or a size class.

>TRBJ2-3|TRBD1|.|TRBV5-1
CASSVRDRITDTQYF
TGCGCCAGCAGCGTCCGGGACAGAATCACAGATACGCAGTATTTT
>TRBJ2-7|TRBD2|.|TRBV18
CASSPGTSATYEQYF
TGTGCCAGCTCACCGGGGACTAGCGCGACCTACGAGCAGTACTTC
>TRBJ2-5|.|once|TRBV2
CASAEAGTVQETQYF
TGTGCCAGCGCTGAGGCGGGAACTGTACAAGAGACCCAGTACTTC
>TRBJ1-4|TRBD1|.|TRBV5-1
CASSPGQVDEKLFF
TGCGCCAGCAGCCCTGGACAGGTGGATGAAAAACTGTTTTTT
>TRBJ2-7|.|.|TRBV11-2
CASSLSAGSYEQYF
TGTGCCAGCAGCTTATCGGCAGGTTCCTACGAGCAGTACTTC
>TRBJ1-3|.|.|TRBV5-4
CASSHGTDSGNTIYF
TGTGCCAGCAGCCACGGGACCGATTCTGGAAACACCATATATTTT
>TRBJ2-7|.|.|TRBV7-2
CASSGDSSEQYF
TGTGCCAGCAGCGGAGACAGCAGTGAGCAGTACTTC
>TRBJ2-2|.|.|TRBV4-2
CASSQDPGGQRNTGELFF
TGTGCCAGCAGCCAAGATCCCGGGGGACAGAGGAACACCGGGGAGCTGTTTTTT
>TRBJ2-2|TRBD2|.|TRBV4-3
CASSQTLLAPTGELFF
TGCGCCAGCAGCCAAACTCTACTAGCGCCCACCGGGGAGCTGTTTTTT
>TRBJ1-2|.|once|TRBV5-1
CASRDALGSYGYTF
TGCGCCAGCAGGGACGCGCTGGGGTCCTATGGCTACACCTTC
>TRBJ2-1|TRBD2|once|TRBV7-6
CASSPVMGLAGYNEQFF
TGTGCCAGCAGCCCCGTAATGGGTCTAGCGGGTTACAATGAGCAGTTCTTC
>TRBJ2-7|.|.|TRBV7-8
CASSRGYEQYF
TGTGCCAGCAGCCGGGGCTACGAGCAGTACTTC
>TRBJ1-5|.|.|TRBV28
CASSLVIGQPQHF
TGTGCCAGCAGTTTGGTGATTGGGCAGCCCCAGCATTTT
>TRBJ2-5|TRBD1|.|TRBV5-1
CASSEQGQGKETQYF
TGCGCCAGCAGCGAGCAGGGACAGGGAAAAGAGACCCAGTACTTC
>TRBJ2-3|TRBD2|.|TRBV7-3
CASSSLAATQYF
TGTGCCAGCAGCTCACTAGCGGCTACGCAGTATTTT
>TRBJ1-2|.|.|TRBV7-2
CATGTLPIDGYTF
TGTGCCACCGGGACTCTTCCGATTGATGGCTACACCTTC